This T cell receptor beta chain is drawn from a study of early T cells in non-severe SARS-CoV-2 infection. About the research overall: Bulk RNA from unsorted whole blood was sequenced; chains were unpaired.

Each single cDNA molecule received a unique molecular identifier. Each CDR3 protein is one row after TCRdb ran MiXCR on the 5' RACE reads. The data hold tens of thousands of distinct CDR3 sequences, with about 4.8% observed a single time. Germline CDR1 reads MDHEN; CDR2 reads SYDVKM. The CDR3 length is 16 residues. Trimming left V 9 bases short and J 2 bases short, with 23 bases between. This clonotype was counted many times. This chain links TRBV28 with TRBJ2-7, with D possibly matching TRBD1 (5 bases). This TCR was sampled from an adult who was a healthcare worker with PCR-confirmed SARS-CoV-2 infection or an uninfected control (not recorded which). Sequencing was carried out using whole blood. The CDR3 sequence is CASPPEGAPQTYEQYF. The CDR3 coding sequence is TGTGCCAGTCCGCCCGAAGGGGCTCCCCAAACCTACGAGCAGTACTTC.